Below, 23 T cell receptor beta chains from the same sample are listed, as sequenced in a study of cytomegalovirus exposure and HLA in healthy donors. Clones were sequenced by immunoSEQ multiplex PCR, and TCRdb holds only the in-frame ones, with some missing. This table has about 240,000 clones, about 86% appearing once. Source material: PBMCs. All receptors derive from a woman between 25 and 40 years old in good health and CMV-seropositive.

V is TRBV2 and J is TRBJ2-1; possibly TRBD2 for D (6 bases). V was clipped by 6 bases and J by 8 bases, with 26 bases between them. From germline, CDR1 is SNHLY and CDR2 FYNNEI. The CDR3 has 17 residues. The DNA of the CDR3 is TGTGCCAGCAGGGCGACTAGGGCCGCGGCTTACTTGGATGAGCAGTTCTTC. This encodes CASRATRAAAYLDEQFF. Complete variable domain (other parts from reference TRBV2 and TRBJ2-1): EPEVTQTPSHQVTQMGQEVILRCVPISNHLYFYWYRQILGQKVEFLVSFYNNEISEKSEIFDDQFSVERPDGSNFTLKIRSTKLEDSAMYFCASRATRAAAYLDEQFFGPGTRLTVL.

The chain is built from TRBV27 and TRBJ2-3; 10 bases are shared with TRBD2. This CDR3 is built from 16 residues. Trimming removed 3 bases from V and 3 bases from J; junction bases left unmatched: 6. CDR1 and CDR2 from the germline V gene are MNHEY and SMNVEV (reference sequence). The CDR3 here is CASSFALAGETDTQYF. The CDR3 nucleotides read TGTGCCAGCAGTTTCGCCCTAGCGGGAGAGACAGATACGCAGTATTTT.

As regards this clone: At one end, the junction sequence differs from germline, possibly due to a read error. The J gene is TRBJ1-1, the V gene TRBV28; a weak D match, TRBD1 (5 bases). Germline-derived CDR1 and CDR2 are MDHEN and SYDVKM. The CDR3 totals 14 residues. The CDR3 spells CASTLQARNTEAFF. CDR3 DNA: TGTGCCAGCACTTTACAGGCCAGAAACACTGAAGCTTTCTTT.

This clone was seen a few times. The genes are TRBV4-1 and TRBJ2-7; 8 nucleotides agree with TRBD1. CDR3 length: 14 amino acids. Germline V lookup: CDR1 MGHRA, CDR2 YSYEKL. The V gene end was trimmed by 1 base and the J gene end by 5 bases; junction bases not matched to a gene: 4. The chain's CDR3 is CASSQAPTGDEQYF. The CDR3 DNA follows: TGCGCCAGCAGCCAAGCGCCGACAGGGGACGAGCAGTACTTC.

The chain carries TRBV27 and TRBJ1-1; weak D call: TRBD1 (5 bases). Trimming removed 2 bases from V and 6 bases from J, with 19 bases in between. The CDR3 sequence is 16 residues long. In germline, CDR1 is MNHEY, CDR2 SMNVEV (reference sequence). DNA of the CDR3: TGTGCCAGCAGTTTACTTGGCTGGGGGGACCGGGCTGAAGCTTTCTTT. Translation gives CASSLLGWGDRAEAFF.

The chain links TRBV29-1 to TRBJ2-2, with D possibly matching TRBD1 (6 bases). CDR3 size: 15 residues. CDR1 is SQVTM, CDR2 ANQGSEA, per germline. The ends were cut back, 6 bases at V and 0 bases at J, with 14 bases in the middle. CDR3 in amino acids: CSVPGQRTNTGELFF. CDR3 bases: TGCAGCGTGCCCGGACAGCGAACGAACACCGGGGAGCTGTTTTTT.

The V and J genes are TRBV27 and TRBJ2-7, with 13 bases matching TRBD2. J was trimmed by 1 base and V by 3 bases; bases with no gene match: 0. The CDR3 is 15 residues long. Germline lookup yields CDR1 MNHEY and CDR2 SMNVEV (reference sequence). The CDR3: CASSLGLAGSYEQYF. CDR3 nucleotides: TGTGCCAGCAGTTTGGGACTAGCGGGGTCCTACGAGCAGTACTTC.

The chain couples TRBV13 to TRBJ1-4, with D uncertain. The germline gives CDR1 PRHDT, CDR2 FYEKMQ (reference sequence). This CDR3 is 14 amino acids long. Trimming removed 1 base from V and 4 bases from J, with 7 bases in between. The CDR3 coding sequence is TGTGCCAGCAGCTTAGAGAACAGTAATGAAAAACTGTTTTTT. It specifies CASSLENSNEKLFF. The full variable domain, with the rest looked up from reference TRBV13 and TRBJ1-4, is AAGVIQSPRHLIKEKRETATLKCYPIPRHDTVYWYQQGPGQDPQFLISFYEKMQSDKGSIPDRFSAQQFSDYHSELNMSSLELGDSALYFCASSLENSNEKLFFGSGTQLSVL.

This clone was recorded once. The chain has TRBV5-1 and TRBJ1-2, with D possibly TRBD1 on 6 matching bases. CDR1 and CDR2 from the germline V gene are SGHRS and YFSETQ. The CDR3 has 17 amino acids. The V gene lost 5 bases and the J gene lost 4 bases, with 24 bases spanning the gap. CDR3 sequence (DNA): TGCGCCAGCAGGTCGTCCGCGGGGGCAGTCATTGGCTATGGCTACACCTTC. Encoded protein: CASRSSAGAVIGYGYTF.

The chain couples TRBV4-1 to TRBJ2-1; TRBD2 matches at 9 bases. Germline V CDR1 and CDR2: MGHRA, YSYEKL. This CDR3 region has 16 residues. V gave up 3 bases and J gave up 4 bases; unmatched junction bases: 7. Here the CDR3 DNA reads TGCGCCAGCAGCCAGGTAGCGGGAGTGCTATACAATGAGCAGTTCTTC. This codes for CASSQVAGVLYNEQFF.

This clone has only one observation. The rearrangement joins TRBV19 to TRBJ2-1, with D tentatively TRBD2 (6 bases). CDR3 length equals 12 residues. Trimming removed 6 bases from V and 5 bases from J, with 8 bases in between. CDR1 is LNHDA and CDR2 is SQIVND in the germline V gene (reference sequence). In nucleotides, the CDR3 is TGTGCCAGTAGCCGGACTAACAATGAGCAGTTCTTC. Its protein product is CASSRTNNEQFF.

This rearrangement joins TRBV6-1 to TRBJ1-2; tentative D call: TRBD1 (5 bases). From germline, CDR1 is MNHNS and CDR2 SASEGT. This CDR3 spans 17 amino acids. V dropped 2 bases and J dropped 6 bases, with 22 bases sitting between them. CDR3 sequence reads: CASSESMDTGAEHGYTF. CDR3 nucleotides: TGTGCCAGCAGTGAAAGTATGGATACAGGTGCTGAACATGGCTACACCTTC.

The CDR3 DNA follows: TGTGCCAGCTGTCCTCAGGGGGACACCGGGGAGCTGTTTTTT. Its translation is CASCPQGDTGELFF. The rearrangement links TRBV6-1 to TRBJ2-2; 7 nucleotides match TRBD1. The CDR3 totals 14 residues. Germline loops: CDR1 MNHNS, CDR2 SASEGT. Unmatched junction bases numbered 6, after V lost 8 bases and J lost 3 bases.

The chain combines TRBV5-1 with TRBJ2-7; 11 positions agree with TRBD2. J gave up 3 bases and V 2 bases, and 10 bases lay outside the gene matches. The germline gives CDR1 SGHRS, CDR2 YFSETQ. The CDR3 consists of 17 residues. The CDR3 DNA reads as TGCGCCAGCAGCTTCCTGGCCGGGACTAGCGGAAACTACGAGCAGTACTTC. It codes for CASSFLAGTSGNYEQYF.

This clone was recorded a few times. The chain uses TRBV30 and TRBJ1-2; no firm D call. The germline CDR1 and CDR2 sequences are GTSNPN and SVGIG (reference sequence). Trimming stripped 1 base from V and 2 bases from J, with 5 bases between. The CDR3 sequence is 12 residues long. Here the CDR3 reads CAWSATNYGYTF. The CDR3 bases are TGTGCCTGGAGTGCGACAAACTATGGCTACACCTTC.

This sequence joins TRBV5-1 and TRBJ1-1, with a possible D match to TRBD1 (5 bases). Germline CDR1 reads SGHRS; CDR2 reads YFSETQ. The CDR3 runs 16 residues. The ends were cut back, 3 bases at V and 1 base at J, with 16 bases in the middle. CDR3 in amino acids: CASSSDEGAWNTEAFF. The CDR3 coding sequence is TGCGCCAGCAGCTCGGATGAAGGGGCCTGGAACACTGAAGCTTTCTTT.

The V gene is TRBV27, the J gene TRBJ2-1, with unresolved D. Germline values: CDR1 MNHEY, CDR2 SMNVEV (reference sequence). V lost 3 bases and J lost 7, with 7 bases in between. The CDR3 extends over 12 amino acids. CDR3 nucleotides: TGTGCCAGCAGTTTGCGCGTAAATGAGCAGTTCTTC. Its translation: CASSLRVNEQFF.

The chain recombines TRBV28 with TRBJ2-7, with 8 bases identical to TRBD2. This CDR3 spans 15 amino acids. Looked up from germline, CDR1 is MDHEN and CDR2 is SYDVKM. V shed 5 bases, J shed 2 bases, and the junction held 8 bases outside the gene matches. Here the CDR3 reads CASSHQREFTYEQYF. CDR3 bases: TGTGCCAGCAGTCACCAGCGGGAGTTTACCTACGAGCAGTACTTC.

The gene calls are TRBV5-1 and TRBJ1-2; D gene ambiguous. V was pared by 0 bases and J by 5 bases, with 8 bases between. The CDR3 has 13 residues. Germline-derived CDR1 and CDR2 are SGHRS and YFSETQ. The CDR3 here is CASSLDPSYGYTF. The DNA for the CDR3 is TGCGCCAGCAGCTTGGACCCTAGTTATGGCTACACCTTC.

This chain connects TRBV27 to TRBJ2-3; TRBD2 agrees at 8 bases. The V gene's germline CDR1 is MNHEY and CDR2 SMNVEV (reference sequence). The ends lost 3 bases at V and 0 bases at J; junction bases unmatched: 5. The length of the CDR3 is 16 residues. CDR3 region: CASSLALAVSTDTQYF. The CDR3 DNA sequence: TGTGCCAGCAGTTTGGCACTAGCGGTTAGCACAGATACGCAGTATTTT.

The genes are TRBV2 and TRBJ1-4; D is perhaps TRBD1 (6 bases). Looked up from germline, CDR1 is SNHLY and CDR2 is FYNNEI. Trimming took off 3 bases at V and 0 bases at J, with 11 bases between the two ends. The CDR3 has 16 residues. Written as DNA, the CDR3 is TGTGCCAGCAGTGACAACAGGGCGGCAACTAATGAAAAACTGTTTTTT. It yields the protein CASSDNRAATNEKLFF.

The chain has TRBV16 and TRBJ2-1; 12 nucleotides line up with TRBD2. V dropped 0 bases and J dropped 8; count of bases not matched to a gene: 5. The CDR3 sequence is 16 residues long. Germline CDR1 is KGHSY and CDR2 is FQNENV. The CDR3 DNA is TGTGCCAGCAGCCAATCTGGGCTAGCGGGAGGGGATGAGCAGTTCTTC. Its protein product is CASSQSGLAGGDEQFF.

This chain links TRBV5-1 with TRBJ2-5, with TRBD2 matching 7 bases. The junction had 6 bases not matched to a gene; V was cut back by 0 bases and J by 4 bases. CDR3 length: 15 amino acids. Per the germline V gene, CDR1 is SGHRS and CDR2 is YFSETQ. CDR3 in amino acids: CASSLDVGGGETQYF. The CDR3, as DNA: TGCGCCAGCAGCTTGGATGTTGGGGGGGGAGAGACCCAGTACTTC.